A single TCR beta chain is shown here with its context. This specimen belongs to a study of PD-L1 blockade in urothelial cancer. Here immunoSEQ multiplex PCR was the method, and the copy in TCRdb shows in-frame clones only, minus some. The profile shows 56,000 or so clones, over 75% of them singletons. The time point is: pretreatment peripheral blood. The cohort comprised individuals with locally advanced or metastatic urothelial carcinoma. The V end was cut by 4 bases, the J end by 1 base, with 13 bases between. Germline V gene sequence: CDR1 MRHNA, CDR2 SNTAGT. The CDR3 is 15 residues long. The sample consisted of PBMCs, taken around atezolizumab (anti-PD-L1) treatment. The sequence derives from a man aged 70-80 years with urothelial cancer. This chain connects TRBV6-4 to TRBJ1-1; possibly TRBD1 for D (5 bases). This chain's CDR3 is CASSAQGLSNTEAFF. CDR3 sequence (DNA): TGTGCCAGCAGTGCTCAGGGACTCTCGAACACTGAAGCTTTCTTT.